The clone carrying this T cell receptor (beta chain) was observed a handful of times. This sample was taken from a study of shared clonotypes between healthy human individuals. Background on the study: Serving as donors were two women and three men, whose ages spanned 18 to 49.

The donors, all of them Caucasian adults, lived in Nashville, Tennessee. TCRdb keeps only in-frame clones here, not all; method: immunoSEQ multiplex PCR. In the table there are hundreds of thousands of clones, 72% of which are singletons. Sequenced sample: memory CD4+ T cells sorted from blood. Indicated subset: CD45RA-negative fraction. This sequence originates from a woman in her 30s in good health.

Here the CDR3 reads CASSAVGAAYGYTF. In nucleotides, the CDR3 is TGTGCCAGCAGCGCCGTCGGGGCAGCTTATGGCTACACCTTC. The rearrangement uses TRBV9 and TRBJ1-2, with a tentative D call TRBD1 (5 bases). The CDR3 has 14 amino acids. Looked up from germline, CDR1 is SGDLS and CDR2 is YYNGEE. V was clipped by 3 bases and J by 5 bases, with 14 bases between them.